This paragraph reports one T cell receptor beta chain. In the original processing: Filtering differed, since immunoSEQ gave only junction sequences and no quality scores. Sequencing was performed with immunoSEQ multiplex PCR; in TCRdb, only in-frame clones are kept and a portion is missing. The D gene and trimming were derived from the DNA, and the V and J assignments and clone size from that table. The data contain about 590,000 clones, 95% of them singletons. These data are taken from a study of shared clonotypes between healthy human individuals. Naive CD8 isolation took CD45RO-negative cells positively selected for CCR7 and excluded terminally differentiated effector memory CD45RA+ cells. Germline V gene data show CDR1 as SEHNR and CDR2 as FQNEAQ (reference sequence). The CDR3 runs 17 residues. Trimming took 1 base from V and 5 from J, leaving 21 bases between them.

Sequenced sample: naive CD8+ T cells sorted from blood. J is TRBJ2-7 and V is TRBV7-9; D perhaps matches TRBD2 (6 bases). This sequence was found in a young woman in good health. CDR3 coding DNA: TGTGCCAGCAGCTTAGGAGTGGTCGGGACTTGGGGGGACGAGCAGTACTTC. Translating gives CASSLGVVGTWGDEQYF.